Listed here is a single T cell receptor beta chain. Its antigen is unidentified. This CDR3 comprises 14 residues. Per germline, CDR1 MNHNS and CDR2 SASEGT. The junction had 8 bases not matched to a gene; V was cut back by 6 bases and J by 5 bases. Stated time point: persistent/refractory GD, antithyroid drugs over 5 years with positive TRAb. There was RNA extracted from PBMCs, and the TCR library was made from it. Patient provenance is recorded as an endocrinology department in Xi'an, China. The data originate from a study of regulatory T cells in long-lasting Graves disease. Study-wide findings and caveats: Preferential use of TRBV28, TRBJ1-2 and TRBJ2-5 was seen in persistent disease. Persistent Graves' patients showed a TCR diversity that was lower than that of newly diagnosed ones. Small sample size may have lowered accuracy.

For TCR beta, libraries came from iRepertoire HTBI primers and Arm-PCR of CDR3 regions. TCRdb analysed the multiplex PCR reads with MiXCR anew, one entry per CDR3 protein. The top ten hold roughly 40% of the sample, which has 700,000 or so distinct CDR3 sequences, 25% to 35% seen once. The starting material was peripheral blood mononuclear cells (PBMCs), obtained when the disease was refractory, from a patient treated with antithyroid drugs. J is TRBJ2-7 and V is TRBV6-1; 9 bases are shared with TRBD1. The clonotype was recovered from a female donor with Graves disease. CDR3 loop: CASSGGQGLHEQYF. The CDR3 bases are TGTGCCAGCAGCGGGGGACAGGGACTCCACGAGCAGTACTTC.